Listed below are T cell receptor beta chains from one sample, sequenced in a study of shared clonotypes between healthy human individuals. TCRdb's copy holds only in-frame clones and misses some; the assay was immunoSEQ multiplex PCR. The repertoire holds over a million clones, with 78% as singletons. Material for sequencing was memory CD4+ T cells from PBMCs. Receptor source: a man aged 18 to 35 in good health. Some clones in this sample may be carry-over from other donors' samples. The CDR3 runs from the conserved cysteine through the conserved F or W. The D gene is left open where the match is weak. Rows give clone size only sometimes, using once, few, many, or a class for an expanded clone.

TRBJ2-5	TRBV7-6	-	-	CASSLTQETQYF	TGTGCCAGCAGCTTAACTCAAGAGACCCAGTACTTC
TRBJ1-2	TRBV6-5	-	-	CASRARTVGYTF	TGTGCCAGCAGAGCACGAACCGTGGGCTACACCTTC
TRBJ2-7	TRBV6-1	-	-	CASSAPLGTLAYEQYF	TGTGCCAGCAGTGCCCCCCTGGGGACCTTAGCCTACGAGCAGTACTTC
TRBJ1-1	TRBV28	-	TRBD1	CASSPRPGTAMNTEAFF	TGTGCCAGCAGTCCACGTCCCGGGACAGCCATGAACACTGAAGCTTTCTTT
TRBJ2-3	TRBV29-1	-	TRBD2	CSAPREDPPVGTDTQYF	TGCAGCGCGCCTCGGGAGGACCCACCCGTGGGGACAGATACGCAGTATTTT
TRBJ2-2	TRBV5-4	-	-	CASSLRGSRAGELFF	TGTGCCAGCAGCTTGAGGGGATCTCGGGCCGGGGAGCTGTTTTTT
TRBJ2-2	TRBV5-1	-	TRBD1	CASSLTGQGAGGELFF	TGCGCCAGCAGCTTGACGGGACAGGGGGCTGGCGGGGAGCTGTTTTTT
TRBJ1-1	TRBV11-3	-	-	CASSLQGVGTEAFF	TGTGCCAGCAGCCTACAGGGCGTGGGGACTGAAGCTTTCTTT
TRBJ1-2	TRBV29-1	-	TRBD1	CSGLDRGGYTF	TGCAGCGGATTGGACAGGGGAGGCTACACCTTC
TRBJ1-2	TRBV6-5	few	-	CASRTDVKGYTF	TGTGCCAGCAGGACCGACGTAAAAGGCTACACCTTC
TRBJ2-2	TRBV7-3	-	-	CASSPYDPGTPTGELFF	TGTGCCAGCAGCCCTTACGATCCCGGGACACCCACCGGGGAGCTGTTTTTT
TRBJ1-5	TRBV6-5	-	-	CASSLDAGQPQHF	TGTGCCAGCAGCCTCGATGCGGGTCAGCCCCAGCATTTT
TRBJ2-5	TRBV6-1	-	-	CASSLRARGETQYF	TGTGCCAGCAGTCTGAGGGCCCGGGGAGAGACCCAGTACTTC
TRBJ2-7	TRBV5-8	-	-	CASSWPGSRYEQYF	TGTGCCAGCAGCTGGCCGGGATCAAGGTACGAGCAGTACTTC
TRBJ2-7	TRBV18	few	TRBD1	CASSPGTGDYEQYF	TGTGCCAGCTCACCGGGGACAGGGGACTACGAGCAGTACTTC
TRBJ1-1	TRBV2	few	-	CASSFTTTEAFF	TGTGCCAGCAGCTTTACAACGACTGAAGCTTTCTTT
TRBJ2-1	TRBV5-4	few	-	CASSRFDSYNEQFF	TGTGCCAGCAGCCGCTTTGACAGCTACAATGAGCAGTTCTTC
TRBJ1-2	TRBV30	once	TRBD1	CACHRGGGHGYTF	TGTGCCTGCCACAGGGGGGGTGGCCATGGCTACACCTTC
TRBJ2-3	TRBV7-2	-	TRBD2	CASSAQLAGVGDTQYF	TGTGCCAGCAGCGCCCAACTAGCGGGAGTTGGAGATACGCAGTATTTT
TRBJ1-2	TRBV28	few	-	CASRENNYGYTF	TGTGCCAGCAGGGAGAATAACTATGGCTACACCTTC
TRBJ2-3	TRBV27	few	TRBD1	CASSLRDRGPDTQYF	TGTGCCAGCAGTTTAAGGGACAGGGGCCCAGATACGCAGTATTTT
TRBJ1-1	TRBV6-5	-	-	CASLRRRGNTEAFF	TGTGCCAGCCTCAGACGACGGGGGAACACTGAAGCTTTCTTT
TRBJ2-7	TRBV2	many	-	CANRGLMVYEQYF	TGTGCCAACCGCGGTCTAATGGTCTACGAGCAGTACTTC
TRBJ2-7	TRBV4-1	-	-	CASSQDPRLGQYF	TGCGCCAGCAGCCAAGACCCCCGACTTGGGCAGTACTTC
TRBJ2-1	TRBV5-4	few	-	CASSLATSSEQFF	TGTGCCAGCAGCTTGGCCACTAGCAGTGAGCAGTTCTTC
TRBJ2-1	TRBV5-1	once	TRBD1	CASSLVPTGGGLNEQFF	TGCGCCAGCAGCTTGGTTCCGACAGGGGGCGGTTTGAATGAGCAGTTCTTC
TRBJ2-1	TRBV27	-	TRBD2	CASSFVYVAGGPRNEQFF	TGTGCCAGCAGTTTTGTTTATGTGGCGGGAGGGCCAAGAAATGAGCAGTTCTTC
TRBJ2-1	TRBV12-5	few	TRBD2	CASGFGGTSAFEQFF	TGTGCTAGTGGTTTTGGGGGGACTAGCGCATTTGAGCAGTTCTTC
TRBJ2-7	TRBV29-1	-	-	CSVAGPYEQYF	TGCAGCGTTGCGGGCCCCTACGAGCAGTACTTC
TRBJ2-7	TRBV29-1	-	-	CSVEKGPLEQYF	TGCAGCGTTGAAAAGGGGCCCTTGGAGCAGTACTTC
TRBJ2-3	TRBV5-4	-	TRBD2	CASSSYGASGRAGDTQYF	TGTGCCAGCAGCTCCTACGGGGCTAGCGGGAGGGCCGGGGATACGCAGTATTTT
TRBJ2-2	TRBV7-9	-	TRBD2	CASSLRGRAGGELFF	TGTGCCAGCAGCTTACGCGGGAGGGCCGGCGGGGAGCTGTTTTTT
TRBJ2-2	TRBV7-8	-	-	CASSLQGRITGELFF	TGTGCCAGCAGCTTACAGGGGCGGATAACCGGGGAGCTGTTTTTT
TRBJ1-3	TRBV25-1	few	-	CASSDRLSGNTIYF	TGTGCCAGCAGTGATAGACTCTCTGGAAACACCATATATTTT
TRBJ2-5	TRBV7-2	-	TRBD1	CASRSGTGGQETQYF	TGTGCCAGCAGGTCAGGGACAGGGGGGCAAGAGACCCAGTACTTC
TRBJ1-1	TRBV29-1	few	TRBD1	CSVQGARSTEAFF	TGCAGCGTCCAGGGGGCGCGGAGCACTGAAGCTTTCTTT